This T cell receptor beta chain appears in the sequencing data of a study of T cell clones after liver transplantation. The CDR3 consists of 13 residues. From germline, CDR1 is SGHRS and CDR2 YFSETQ. The V and J ends lost 6 bases and 6 bases, in that order; junction bases with no gene match: 5. Profiled with immunoSEQ multiplex PCR; TCRdb holds only in-frame clones, not every one. The sample contains more than 70,000 clones, 75% to 90% of which appear only once. The genes are TRBV5-1 and TRBJ2-3; 9 positions agree with TRBD2. The TCR comes from a human patient who received a liver transplant. These T cells may partly come from the graft donor. Sequencing used CD4+ T cells from blood, obtained at the 22-month timepoint. DNA for the CDR3: TGCGCCAGCATGCGGGAGGGAGTGGATACGCAGTATTTT. It codes for CASMREGVDTQYF.